Listed here are 28 T cell receptor beta chains from one sample, sequenced in a study of blood T cell repertoires in COVID-19. Clones were read by immunoSEQ multiplex PCR, and TCRdb kept only the in-frame ones, dropping some. Here the sample spans 95,000 to 150,000 clones, approximately 81% being singletons. The sequencing sample was made of peripheral blood. Source of these receptors: a man aged 35 to 55 with active or convalescent COVID-19.

This rearrangement joins TRBV3-1 (or the pseudogene TRBV3-2) to TRBJ2-7; D gene ambiguous. CDR1 and CDR2 (germline): LGHDT, YNNKEL (reference sequence). This CDR3 has 12 amino acids. Trimming removed 4 bases from V and 3 bases from J, with 7 bases in between. CDR3 coding DNA: TGTGCCAGCAGCCGCGCCTACTACGAGCAGTACTTC. This encodes CASSRAYYEQYF.

The DNA for the CDR3 is TGTGCCAGCAGTTACGGCGGGAAGGCAGATACGCAGTATTTT. It yields the protein CASSYGGKADTQYF. The rearrangement links TRBV6-5 to TRBJ2-3; D possibly corresponds to TRBD2 (6 bases). Trimming stripped 2 bases from V and 4 bases from J, with 10 bases between. Germline V gene sequence: CDR1 MNHEY, CDR2 SVGAGI. The CDR3 has 14 amino acids.

This clone showed up just a few times. The V and J genes are TRBV7-2 and TRBJ2-1; D unresolved. V lost 5 bases and J 9 bases, leaving 8 bases between the germline ends. The CDR3 is 11 residues long. Per the germline V gene, CDR1 is SGHTA and CDR2 is FQGNSA. CDR3 sequence reads: CASSPWSEQFF. The CDR3, as DNA: TGTGCCAGCAGCCCGTGGAGTGAGCAGTTCTTC.

This rearrangement joins TRBV30 to TRBJ1-1; D uncertain. Deletions cut 1 base from V and 0 bases from J, with 6 bases between. Looked up from germline, CDR1 is GTSNPN and CDR2 is SVGIG (reference sequence). This CDR3 has 13 amino acids. CDR3 bases: TGTGCCTGGAGTGGGCAGATGAACACTGAAGCTTTCTTT. Translating gives CAWSGQMNTEAFF.

The genes are TRBV28 and TRBJ2-1; D unresolved. Germline-derived CDR1 and CDR2 are MDHEN and SYDVKM. Trimming took off 3 bases at V and 1 base at J, with 4 bases between the two ends. The CDR3 length is 13 residues. CDR3 DNA sequence: TGTGCCAGCAGTTTGTATTCCTACAATGAGCAGTTCTTC. Encoded protein: CASSLYSYNEQFF.

The CDR3 DNA is TGTGCCAGCCAGGGAGGCGAAAAACTGTTTTTT. It is translated as CASQGGEKLFF. The chain combines TRBV12-3 or TRBV12-4 with TRBJ1-4; TRBD1 might be the D (5 bases). V was cut by 8 bases and J by 8 bases, with 9 bases left in between. This CDR3 contains 11 residues.

The J gene is TRBJ2-1, the V gene TRBV4-3; TRBD2 agrees at 8 bases. The J segment lost 4 bases and the V segment lost 0 bases, leaving 8 bases of the junction unmatched. The CDR3 runs to 17 residues. Germline CDR1 is LGHNA and CDR2 is YSLEER. CDR3 sequence reads: CASSQDLISGGYNEQFF. CDR3 bases: TGCGCCAGCAGCCAAGATCTAATCAGCGGGGGATACAATGAGCAGTTCTTC.

The chain links TRBV27 to TRBJ2-7; D may be TRBD2 (8 bases). The V end was cut by 5 bases, the J end by 4 bases, with 18 bases between. The germline V gene has CDR1 MNHEY and CDR2 SMNVEV (reference sequence). This CDR3 contains 15 residues. The CDR3 nucleotides are TGTGCCAGCAGTCCCCCCGGGAGGGGGCGATACGAGCAGTACTTC. Its protein is CASSPPGRGRYEQYF.

The chain employs TRBV18 and TRBJ1-2, with a possible D match to TRBD1 (5 bases). The V end lost 3 bases, the J end lost 8 bases, and 13 bases lay between the germline ends. This CDR3 is 13 amino acids long. In germline, CDR1 is KGHSH, CDR2 LQKENI. Here the CDR3 reads CASSPTQDLGYTF. CDR3 nucleotides: TGTGCCAGCTCACCTACACAGGACCTAGGCTACACCTTC.

The V and J genes are TRBV5-6 and TRBJ1-2; TRBD1 might be the D (6 bases). This CDR3 is 14 amino acids long. Per germline, CDR1 SGHDT and CDR2 YYEEEE. V lost 4 bases and J lost 1, with 11 bases in between. The CDR3 DNA reads as TGTGCCAGCAGCCCTTTACAGGGTAACTATGGCTACACCTTC. This translates into CASSPLQGNYGYTF.

The chain recombines TRBV30 with TRBJ1-3, with 7 bases fitting TRBD1. With V trimmed by 0 bases and J by 6 bases, 8 bases remained unmatched. CDR1 and CDR2 from the germline V gene are GTSNPN and SVGIG (reference sequence). The CDR3 is made up of 15 amino acids. CDR3 amino acids: CAWSVRGTVENTIYF. In nucleotides, the CDR3 is TGTGCCTGGAGTGTACGAGGGACAGTTGAAAACACCATATATTTT.

This chain joins TRBV28 and TRBJ1-5; D uncertain. Germline-derived CDR1 and CDR2 are MDHEN and SYDVKM. The CDR3 extends over 14 amino acids. Trimming removed 3 bases at V and 7 bases at J, with 13 bases between. The CDR3 reads CASSFLTGEQPQHF. The CDR3 nucleotides read TGTGCCAGCAGTTTTCTTACCGGGGAACAGCCCCAGCATTTT.

This rearrangement joins TRBV7-9 to TRBJ1-1; 7 nucleotides agree with TRBD1. This CDR3 is built from 17 residues. V gave up 5 bases and J gave up 0 bases; unmatched junction bases: 12. Germline V CDR1 and CDR2: SEHNR, FQNEAQ (reference sequence). CDR3 loop: CASSPTSWTGMNTEAFF. For the CDR3, the DNA is TGTGCCAGCAGCCCCACCTCTTGGACAGGCATGAACACTGAAGCTTTCTTT.

V is TRBV6-5 and J is TRBJ2-2; TRBD1 agrees at 10 bases. Germline lookup yields CDR1 MNHEY and CDR2 SVGAGI. The CDR3 is made up of 15 amino acids. Germline trimming cut 4 bases from V and 5 bases from J; bases unmatched to any gene: 4. CDR3 coding DNA: TGTGCCAGCAGTTTCCCGGGACAGGGGACCGGGGAGCTGTTTTTT. Amino acids: CASSFPGQGTGELFF.

This clone was seen just once. The chain has TRBV5-5 and TRBJ1-3, with TRBD1 matching over 8 bases. This CDR3 spans 17 amino acids. The germline CDR1 and CDR2 sequences are SGHKS and YYEKEE (reference sequence). V dropped 1 base and J dropped 3; count of bases not matched to a gene: 9. CDR3 in amino acids: CASSLSQGAGIGNTIYF. The CDR3 coding sequence is TGTGCCAGCAGCTTGTCTCAGGGGGCCGGGATTGGAAACACCATATATTTT.

The V call is TRBV11-3, the J call TRBJ2-2; no clear D gene. V lost 1 base and J 4 bases, leaving 4 bases between the germline ends. The CDR3 is 13 residues long. Germline V gene data show CDR1 as SGHNT and CDR2 as YENEEA. CDR3 sequence: CASSLGGTGELFF. CDR3 nucleotides: TGTGCCAGCAGCTTAGGAGGCACCGGGGAGCTGTTTTTT.

The chain joins TRBV6-1 to TRBJ1-6, with 10 bases matching TRBD1. The CDR3 is made up of 17 amino acids. Germline V gene lookup returns CDR1 MNHNS and CDR2 SASEGT. The J segment lost 8 bases and the V segment lost 3 bases, leaving 10 bases of the junction unmatched. The DNA of the CDR3 is TGTGCCAGCAGTGAGGTTTGGACAGGGGGATCTTATTCACCCCTCCACTTT. Encoded protein: CASSEVWTGGSYSPLHF.

CDR3 coding DNA: TGTGCCAGCAGCCAAGTTCTGGCCTCCGAACAGTACTTC. This translates into CASSQVLASEQYF. The chain combines TRBV3-1 (or the pseudogene TRBV3-2) with TRBJ2-7, with D uncertain. Trimming removed 1 base at V and 10 bases at J, with 14 bases between. CDR3 size: 13 residues. CDR1 and CDR2 from the germline V gene are LGHDT and YNNKEL (reference sequence).

The chain couples TRBV27 to TRBJ2-7, with no clear D. Trimming removed 8 bases from V and 4 bases from J, with 15 bases in between. The CDR3 loop spans 13 amino acids. From germline, CDR1 is MNHEY and CDR2 SMNVEV (reference sequence). In nucleotides, the CDR3 is TGTGCCAGCGGAGTCAGAGGCAGATACGAGCAGTACTTC. It specifies CASGVRGRYEQYF.

V is TRBV19 and J is TRBJ2-4; tentatively, D is TRBD2 (5 bases). The CDR3 is 15 residues long. Germline CDR1 and CDR2: LNHDA and SQIVND (reference sequence). The V and J ends lost 3 bases and 0 bases respectively, with 9 bases between them. In nucleotides, the CDR3 is TGTGCCAGTAGTATCCCCGGGATAGCCAAAAACATTCAGTACTTC. Its protein is CASSIPGIAKNIQYF.

This chain connects TRBV28 to TRBJ1-2, with 9 bases fitting TRBD1. CDR3 length: 15 residues. Germline CDR1 and CDR2: MDHEN and SYDVKM. J gave up 4 bases and V 3 bases, and 6 bases lay outside the gene matches. The DNA of the CDR3 is TGTGCCAGCAGTTTGTCAGGACAGGGGTCCTATGGCTACACCTTC. It is translated as CASSLSGQGSYGYTF.

The chain joins TRBV10-3 to TRBJ1-1; D not resolved. CDR1 and CDR2 from the germline V gene are ENHRY and SYGVKD. Trimming removed 5 bases at V and 0 bases at J, with 10 bases between. This CDR3 contains 14 residues. CDR3 residues: CAISHTEVNTEAFF. The CDR3 nucleotides read TGTGCCATCAGTCACACTGAGGTGAACACTGAAGCTTTCTTT.

The gene calls are TRBV6-5 and TRBJ1-5; possibly TRBD1 for D (6 bases). V was clipped by 7 bases and J by 5 bases, with 15 bases between them. Germline values: CDR1 MNHEY, CDR2 SVGAGI. The CDR3 covers 14 residues. The CDR3 DNA follows: TGTGCCAGCAACGAGGACAGCGTCTATCAGCCCCAGCATTTT. Its protein is CASNEDSVYQPQHF.

This clone was counted between two and nine times. The chain has TRBV5-4 and TRBJ2-5, with 7 bases lining up with TRBD1. CDR1 is SGHNT and CDR2 is YYREEE in the germline V gene (reference sequence). This CDR3 spans 14 amino acids. The junction had 8 bases not matched to a gene; V was cut back by 4 bases and J by 5 bases. The CDR3 DNA reads TGTGCCAGCAGCGACGGGACAGACAGGGAGACCCAGTACTTC. Protein: CASSDGTDRETQYF.

The CDR3 nucleotides read TGCGCCAGCAGCTTGGAACTAGGGGGTGAAGCTTTCTTT. Its translation is CASSLELGGEAFF. This chain connects TRBV5-1 to TRBJ1-1; possibly TRBD1 for D (6 bases). V was clipped by 0 bases and J by 7 bases, with 10 bases between them. Germline V lookup: CDR1 SGHRS, CDR2 YFSETQ. This CDR3 contains 13 residues.

This clone appeared a few times. This chain uses TRBV7-2 with TRBJ1-1, with D perhaps matching TRBD1 (5 bases). Germline V gene sequence: CDR1 SGHTA, CDR2 FQGNSA. Trimming pared 2 bases from V and 4 bases from J, leaving 11 bases between. The CDR3 contains 14 residues. DNA of the CDR3: TGTGCCAGCAGCTTAAGGCAGGGAGGCACTGAAGCTTTCTTT. This sequence encodes CASSLRQGGTEAFF.

This chain joins TRBV11-2 and TRBJ1-3; TRBD1 is a possible D gene (5 bases). From germline, CDR1 is SGHAT and CDR2 FQNNGV. The CDR3 consists of 15 residues. Between the trimmed V and J ends, which lost 8 bases and 0 bases, there was a span of 14 bases. In DNA form, the CDR3 reads TGTGCCAGCGGGACTTCAGAGGGCTCTGGAAACACCATATATTTT. As protein: CASGTSEGSGNTIYF. Together with reference TRBV11-2 and TRBJ1-3, the CDR3 gives the full variable domain: EAGVAQSPRYKIIEKRQSVAFWCNPISGHATLYWYQQILGQGPKLLIQFQNNGVVDDSQLPKDRFSAERLKGVDSTLKIQPAKLEDSAVYLCASGTSEGSGNTIYFGEGSWLTVV.

The chain carries TRBV5-1 and TRBJ1-1; no clear D gene. V lost 4 bases to trimming and J lost 2 bases, with 18 bases between them. CDR3 length: 16 amino acids. Germline V gene lookup returns CDR1 SGHRS and CDR2 YFSETQ. The CDR3 sequence: CASSPAKSGVNTEAFF. The DNA of the CDR3 is TGCGCCAGCAGCCCGGCGAAGTCCGGGGTCAACACTGAAGCTTTCTTT. Variable domain in full (rest from reference TRBV5-1 and TRBJ1-1): KAGVTQTPRYLIKTRGQQVTLSCSPISGHRSVSWYQQTPGQGLQFLFEYFSETQRNKGNFPGRFSGRQFSNSRSEMNVSTLELGDSALYLCASSPAKSGVNTEAFFGQGTRLTVV.